These 24 T cell receptor beta chains originate from one sample sequenced in a study of PD-L1 blockade in urothelial cancer. Measured with immunoSEQ multiplex PCR; TCRdb has only the in-frame clones, and not every one. The table lists fewer than 100,000 clones, 85% of them singletons, with approximately 6.7% in the top ten. Time point indicated: pretreatment peripheral blood. The sequences come from PBMCs, collected around atezolizumab (anti-PD-L1) treatment. The receptor source for this set is a man aged 40-50 years with urothelial cancer.

The sample holds a few counts of this clone. The V and J genes are TRBV6-1 and TRBJ2-3, with 11 bases fitting TRBD1. Germline trimming cut 0 bases from V and 6 bases from J; bases unmatched to any gene: 8. CDR3 size: 17 residues. The germline V gene encodes CDR1 MNHNS and CDR2 SASEGT. The CDR3: CASSEAPGQGARDTQYF. The CDR3 DNA reads TGTGCCAGCAGTGAAGCTCCCGGACAGGGGGCGCGTGATACGCAGTATTTT.

The genes are TRBV5-4 and TRBJ2-7; TRBD2 is a possible D gene (7 bases). Trimming took 7 bases from V and 1 from J, leaving 21 bases between them. Germline V gives CDR1 SGHNT, CDR2 YYREEE (reference sequence). The CDR3 is 16 residues long. The CDR3 reads CASVGGVVRGSYEQYF. The CDR3 DNA sequence: TGTGCCAGCGTAGGGGGGGTTGTGAGAGGATCCTACGAGCAGTACTTC.

This clone came up once. The chain carries TRBV7-2 and TRBJ1-1; D call uncertain. The length of the CDR3 is 14 residues. Trimming took 2 bases from V and 7 from J, leaving 14 bases between them. Per germline, CDR1 SGHTA and CDR2 FQGNSA. CDR3 protein: CASSLSSSAGEAFF. CDR3 sequence (DNA): TGTGCCAGCAGCTTATCCAGTAGTGCGGGTGAAGCTTTCTTT.

The chain uses TRBV9 and TRBJ1-1; D gene uncertain. V lost 0 bases, J lost 1 base, and 10 bases lay in between. This CDR3 is built from 15 residues. Germline V lookup: CDR1 SGDLS, CDR2 YYNGEE. The CDR3 loop is CASSVEGRGNTEAFF. The CDR3 DNA follows: TGTGCCAGCAGCGTAGAGGGCCGGGGGAACACTGAAGCTTTCTTT.

About this clone: Its ends do not fully match the called genes, so a read error is possible. This CDR3 reads CASSTQAGVNSGYTF. CDR3 coding DNA: TGTGCCAGCAGCACCCAGGCAGGGGTAAACTCTGGCTACACCTTC. This chain connects TRBV9 to TRBJ1-2; D possibly corresponds to TRBD1 (6 bases). The CDR3 covers 15 residues. Germline lookup yields CDR1 SGDLS and CDR2 YYNGEE. Full variable domain (outside the CDR3, taken from reference TRBV9 and TRBJ1-2): DSGVTQTPKHLITATGQRVTLRCSPRSGDLSVYWYQQSLDQGLQFLIQYYNGEERAKGNILERFSAQQFPDLHSELNLSSLELGDSALYFCASSTQAGVNSGYTFGSGTRLTVV.

The V gene is TRBV10-3, the J gene TRBJ2-7; 7 bases map to TRBD2. Per the germline V gene, CDR1 is ENHRY and CDR2 is SYGVKD. This CDR3 has 14 amino acids. V gave up 6 bases and J gave up 4 bases; unmatched junction bases: 9. CDR3 sequence (DNA): TGTGCCATCAGGGGAGGGCAAGGGGTTTACGAGCAGTACTTC. It yields the protein CAIRGGQGVYEQYF.

The chain combines TRBV7-2 with TRBJ1-5; possible D gene TRBD1, 5 bases. V was trimmed by 4 bases and J by 7 bases, leaving 20 bases between them. CDR3 length: 16 amino acids. Germline V CDR1 and CDR2: SGHTA, FQGNSA. CDR3 protein: CASSSQGGGRNQPQHF. The CDR3 nucleotides read TGTGCCAGCAGCTCACAAGGCGGGGGAAGGAACCAGCCCCAGCATTTT.

The rearrangement uses TRBV28 and TRBJ1-2; tentatively, D is TRBD1 (5 bases). This CDR3 region has 14 residues. Trimming took off 7 bases at V and 10 bases at J, with 22 bases between the two ends. Germline values: CDR1 MDHEN, CDR2 SYDVKM. The chain's CDR3 is CASTRAGTFSDYTF. CDR3 nucleotides: TGTGCCAGCACTCGGGCGGGGACCTTCAGTGACTACACCTTC.

This chain connects TRBV18 to TRBJ2-7, with D unresolved. Per germline, CDR1 KGHSH and CDR2 LQKENI. The CDR3 covers 13 residues. V dropped 3 bases and J dropped 7 bases, with 13 bases sitting between them. In nucleotides, the CDR3 is TGTGCCAGCTCACCTTTGACTGATGCGGAGCAGTACTTC. Translation gives CASSPLTDAEQYF. Full variable domain (remainder filled in from reference TRBV18 and TRBJ2-7): NAGVMQNPRHLVRRRGQEARLRCSPMKGHSHVYWYRQLPEEGLKFMVYLQKENIIDESGMPKERFSAEFPKEGPSILRIQQVVRGDSAAYFCASSPLTDAEQYFGPGTRLTVT.

The chain combines TRBV5-1 with TRBJ2-1, with 11 bases aligning to TRBD1. Trimming took 4 bases from V and 7 from J; bases not matched to a gene: 10. Germline lookup yields CDR1 SGHRS and CDR2 YFSETQ. The CDR3 runs 16 residues. The CDR3 region has the DNA TGCGCCAGCAGCGGCCCGGGACAGGGGGGCGGGAATGAGCAGTTCTTC. This gives the protein CASSGPGQGGGNEQFF.

The chain employs TRBV5-6 and TRBJ2-7; possibly TRBD2 for D (5 bases). The germline CDR1 and CDR2 sequences are SGHDT and YYEEEE. The CDR3 sequence is 15 residues long. Trimming shortened V by 4 bases and J by 3 bases, and 17 bases separated the two germline ends. In DNA, the CDR3 is TGTGCCAGCAGCGGACGGACCTCGGGGATCTACGAGCAGTACTTC. It specifies CASSGRTSGIYEQYF.

Concerning this clone: The identical CDR3 is also encoded by other nucleotide sequences in the sample. This chain joins TRBV6-6 and TRBJ2-7; 7 positions match TRBD1. V lost 3 bases and J lost 0; bases outside the gene matches: 5. The CDR3 extends over 15 amino acids. The germline V gene has CDR1 MNHNY and CDR2 SVGAGI (reference sequence). The CDR3 nucleotides read TGTGCCAGCAGTTATCACCGGGACAGCTCCTACGAGCAGTACTTC. Its protein is CASSYHRDSSYEQYF.

The chain carries TRBV7-3 and TRBJ2-3, with 8 bases matching TRBD2. Germline loops: CDR1 SGHTA, CDR2 FQGTGA. V dropped 0 bases and J dropped 6; count of bases not matched to a gene: 11. The CDR3 sequence is 17 residues long. This CDR3 is CASSLTSSSGSSDTQYF. In DNA, the CDR3 is TGTGCCAGCAGCTTAACGAGTTCGAGCGGGAGTTCGGATACGCAGTATTTT.

This sequence joins TRBV7-8 and TRBJ1-5; D not resolved. The germline V gene has CDR1 SGHVS and CDR2 FQNEAQ. The CDR3 runs 13 residues. V lost 3 bases to trimming and J lost 3 bases, with 6 bases between them. CDR3 in amino acids: CASSLRANQPQHF. The CDR3 nucleotides are TGTGCCAGCAGCTTGAGGGCCAATCAGCCCCAGCATTTT.

The count of this clone is one. The V and J genes are TRBV4-1 and TRBJ1-5; D is possibly TRBD1 (6 bases). V was shortened by 0 bases and J by 9 bases, with 9 bases between the two germline ends. CDR1 and CDR2 from the germline V gene are MGHRA and YSYEKL. This CDR3 has 13 amino acids. CDR3 nucleotides: TGCGCCAGCAGCCAAGATCTGGACAGGCCCCAGCATTTT. Translating gives CASSQDLDRPQHF.

The rearrangement links TRBV10-3 to TRBJ2-7, with TRBD2 as a possible D gene (5 bases). The CDR3 covers 15 residues. The germline CDR1 and CDR2 sequences are ENHRY and SYGVKD. Trimming stripped 2 bases from V and 4 bases from J, with 15 bases between. CDR3 sequence reads: CAISEAGRTAYEQYF. CDR3 in DNA: TGTGCCATCAGTGAGGCGGGTCGGACCGCTTACGAGCAGTACTTC.

The CDR3 bases are TGTGCCAGCAGTTACAGCGGTGAGCAGTTCTTC. Encoded protein: CASSYSGEQFF. The J gene is TRBJ2-1, the V gene TRBV6-5; D may be TRBD2 (5 bases). The V end was cut by 2 bases, the J end by 9 bases, with 5 bases between. Germline V CDR1 and CDR2: MNHEY, SVGAGI. The length of the CDR3 is 11 residues.

V is TRBV28 and J is TRBJ1-2, with D unclear. This CDR3 is built from 12 residues. Germline V gene data show CDR1 as MDHEN and CDR2 as SYDVKM. Trimming left V 2 bases short and J 7 bases short, with 8 bases between. CDR3 sequence (DNA): TGTGCCAGCAGTTTAGCCTTCGGTGGCTACACCTTC. This encodes CASSLAFGGYTF.

This clone was detected only a few times. The genes are TRBV18 and TRBJ2-7; perhaps TRBD1 as D (5 bases). The CDR3 is 15 residues long. Looked up from germline, CDR1 is KGHSH and CDR2 is LQKENI. V was trimmed by 2 bases and J by 6 bases, leaving 17 bases between them. The CDR3 is CASSPDPQGMVEQYF. The CDR3 DNA reads TGTGCCAGCTCACCAGACCCCCAGGGTATGGTCGAGCAGTACTTC.

The V and J genes are TRBV29-1 and TRBJ2-1; 15 positions match TRBD2. This CDR3 has 16 amino acids. Germline V gives CDR1 SQVTM, CDR2 ANQGSEA. The V gene end was trimmed by 0 bases and the J gene end by 9 bases; junction bases not matched to a gene: 6. In DNA form, the CDR3 reads TGCAGCGTTGAAGATCGGACTAGCGGGAGGGCCGGTGAGCAGTTCTTC. Protein sequence: CSVEDRTSGRAGEQFF.

The rearrangement links TRBV29-1 to TRBJ2-2, with D hard to call. The V and J ends lost 2 bases and 8 bases respectively, with 9 bases between them. The CDR3 is made up of 12 amino acids. The germline V gene encodes CDR1 SQVTM and CDR2 ANQGSEA. The CDR3: CSVERVLGELFF. CDR3 nucleotides: TGCAGCGTTGAAAGAGTCCTGGGGGAGCTGTTTTTT.

This chain connects TRBV29-1 to TRBJ2-2; 13 bases line up with TRBD2. CDR1 SQVTM and CDR2 ANQGSEA come from the germline V gene. CDR3 length: 17 amino acids. V was clipped by 5 bases and J by 4 bases; unmatched bases: 10. The CDR3 DNA sequence: TGCAGCGTTACGGTAGGGACTAGCGGGACTCGCACCGGGGAGCTGTTTTTT. It yields the protein CSVTVGTSGTRTGELFF.

Concerning this clone itself: Other DNA sequences within the sample encode an identical CDR3. The chain links TRBV5-1 to TRBJ2-5; possible D gene TRBD2, 6 bases. CDR3 length equals 13 residues. The ends were cut back, 4 bases at V and 1 base at J, with 8 bases in the middle. The germline CDR1 and CDR2 sequences are SGHRS and YFSETQ. The CDR3 bases are TGCGCCAGCAGCGGGGGACTCCAAGAGACCCAGTACTTC. This codes for CASSGGLQETQYF.

In DNA form, the CDR3 reads TGCGCCAGCATTCGGGGAGATACGCAGTATTTT. Translated, it gives CASIRGDTQYF. This chain links TRBV10-2 with TRBJ2-3; D perhaps matches TRBD2 (5 bases). V was trimmed by 7 bases and J by 5 bases, leaving 7 bases between them. Looked up from germline, CDR1 is WSHSY and CDR2 is SAAADI. This CDR3 has 11 residues.